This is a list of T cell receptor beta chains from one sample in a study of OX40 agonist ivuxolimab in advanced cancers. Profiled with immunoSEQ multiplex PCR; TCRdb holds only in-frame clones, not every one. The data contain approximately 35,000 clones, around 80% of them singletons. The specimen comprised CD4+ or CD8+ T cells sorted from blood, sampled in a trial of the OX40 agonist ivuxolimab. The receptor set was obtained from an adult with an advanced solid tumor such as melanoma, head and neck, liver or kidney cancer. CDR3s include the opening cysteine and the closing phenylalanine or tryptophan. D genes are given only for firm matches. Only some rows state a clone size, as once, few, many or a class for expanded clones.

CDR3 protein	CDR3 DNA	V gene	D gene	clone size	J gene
CASRTSGSTNEQFF	TGTGCCAGTAGAACTAGCGGGAGTACTAATGAGCAGTTCTTC	TRBV19	TRBD2	-	TRBJ2-1
CASWGLPGGNTDTQYF	TGTGCCAGCTGGGGCCTGCCGGGAGGCAACACAGATACGCAGTATTTT	TRBV19	TRBD2	-	TRBJ2-3
CASGGPAGEKLFF	TGTGCCAGCGGGGGCCCTGCGGGTGAAAAACTGTTTTTT	TRBV7-9	-	-	TRBJ1-4
CASSFGRVNEKLFF	TGTGCCAGCAGCTTTGGACGGGTTAATGAAAAACTGTTTTTT	TRBV7-2	-	-	TRBJ1-4
CASSLPPLAYEQFF	TGTGCCAGCAGTTTACCCCCCTTAGCCTATGAGCAGTTCTTC	TRBV28	-	-	TRBJ2-1
CASSIIGIGGELFF	TGTGCCAGTAGTATTATAGGGATAGGAGGGGAGCTGTTTTTT	TRBV19	-	-	TRBJ2-2
CASSERTSGSNEQFF	TGTGCCAGCAGTGAAAGGACTAGCGGGAGCAATGAGCAGTTCTTC	TRBV6-4	TRBD2	few	TRBJ2-1
CASSYTGGNQPQHF	TGTGCCAGCAGCTACACAGGGGGCAATCAGCCCCAGCATTTT	TRBV11-2	TRBD1	-	TRBJ1-5
CASSEDREPKNIQYF	TGTGCCAGCAGTGAGGACAGGGAACCCAAAAACATTCAGTACTTC	TRBV2	TRBD1	few	TRBJ2-4
CASRDTPYEQYF	TGTGCCAGCCGGGACACCCCTTACGAGCAGTACTTC	TRBV6-5	-	-	TRBJ2-7